A selection of T cell receptor beta chains follows, all from one sample in a study of blood T cell repertoires in COVID-19. Sequencing used immunoSEQ multiplex PCR; TCRdb keeps in-frame clones, though not all of them. This repertoire shows 300,000 to 500,000 clones, approximately 90% found once; its top ten account for 0.9% to 1%. Sequenced sample: PBMCs or T cells enriched from blood (not recorded which). All receptors come from a woman aged 25 to 39 with acute COVID-19. The CDR3 runs from the conserved cysteine through the conserved F or W. D genes are given only for firm matches. The size of a clone is reported for some rows only, either as once, few or many, or as a class for expanded clones.

size	V	D	J	length	DNA	CDR3
.	TRBV5-4	TRBD2	TRBJ2-3	16	TGTGCCAGCAGCCCAGCCAGCGGGGGCCGCACAGATACGCAGTATTTT	CASSPASGGRTDTQYF
.	TRBV10-2	.	TRBJ1-3	13	TGCGCCAGCAGCGCAATAGATGGAAACACCATATATTTT	CASSAIDGNTIYF
.	TRBV30	.	TRBJ2-7	14	TGTGCCTGGAGTTCCCAGCGGGCTTCCTACGAGCAGTACTTC	CAWSSQRASYEQYF
few	TRBV24-1	.	TRBJ1-5	14	TGTGCCACCAGTGACTCCGGGAGGGATCAGCCCCAGCATTTT	CATSDSGRDQPQHF
.	TRBV5-6	.	TRBJ1-2	13	TGTGCCAGCAGCTCAGGGGCCAGCTATGGCTACACCTTC	CASSSGASYGYTF
.	TRBV19	TRBD1	TRBJ2-3	19	TGTGCCAGTAAGGGGACAGCGAAAGGGGGTCCTCCTAGCACAGATACGCAGTATTTT	CASKGTAKGGPPSTDTQYF
.	TRBV27	TRBD1	TRBJ2-7	12	TGTGCCAGTTCGGGACAGGCCTACGAGCAGTACTTC	CASSGQAYEQYF
.	TRBV23-1	.	TRBJ1-2	16	TGCGCCAGCAGTCAAATGACCGCGTCCCGGGGATATGGCTACACCTTC	CASSQMTASRGYGYTF
.	TRBV20-1	TRBD2	TRBJ2-3	16	TGCAGTGCTAGTTCCCTAGCGGGGGGGAGCACAGATACGCAGTATTTT	CSASSLAGGSTDTQYF
once	TRBV3-1/TRBV3-2	.	TRBJ1-2	11	TGTGCCAGCAGCTCAGGGGTGAGCTACACCTTC	CASSSGVSYTF
.	TRBV2	.	TRBJ1-1	14	TGTGCCAGCAGCGAGACCCCATACAGCACTGAAGCTTTCTTT	CASSETPYSTEAFF
.	TRBV7-3	TRBD1	TRBJ2-6	18	TGTGCCAGCAGCTTACTAGGACAGGGGTCTCCAGGGGCCAACGTCCTGACTTTC	CASSLLGQGSPGANVLTF
.	TRBV6-1	TRBD1	TRBJ2-7	14	TGTGCCAGCAGAGTAGGACAGGGGACCTACGAGCAGTACTTC	CASRVGQGTYEQYF
.	TRBV5-1	TRBD1	TRBJ1-1	15	TGCGCCAGCAGCGTAACCGGGACAGGGGTCTCTGAAGCTTTCTTT	CASSVTGTGVSEAFF
.	TRBV5-1	TRBD2	TRBJ2-1	18	TGCGCCAGCAGCCCCACGTCCGCTAGCGGGGGGATCCACGGTGAGCAGTTCTTC	CASSPTSASGGIHGEQFF
.	TRBV9	.	TRBJ2-1	14	TGTGCCAGCAGCGGACAGAGCTCCTACAATGAGCAGTTCTTC	CASSGQSSYNEQFF
.	TRBV4-1	.	TRBJ1-6	14	TGCGCCAGCAGCCAAGGGACTCGGGATTCACCCCTCCACTTT	CASSQGTRDSPLHF